The entry that follows covers one T cell receptor beta chain sequence. What it recognizes is unknown. This sample is part of a study of T cell repertoires in cytomegalovirus infection. Study context: Public signatures in TCR beta pointed to CMV infection and matching HLA type. General observations from the study: CMV-specific TCR beta clonotypes restricted by HLA-C were the ones dominating the ex vivo response.

MiXCR was run by TCRdb on the reads, yielding one entry per CDR3 protein. The data show around 71,000 distinct CDR3 sequences, with approximately 22% seen just once and roughly two thirds held by the top ten. Germline CDR1 and CDR2: SGHVS and FQNEAQ. Trimming cost V 3 bases and J 0 bases, with 12 bases left between them. The CDR3 is 16 residues long. The TCR comes from a human donor in good health (CMV status not recorded). Some clones in this sample may be carry-over from other donors' samples. This chain links TRBV7-8 with TRBJ1-5; the D is unclear. The specimen was CD8+ T cells from cultured PBMCs, collected from culture after CMV antigen stimulation. The CDR3 DNA reads TGTGCCAGCAGCTTCAGTAGCCAACTTAGCAATCAGCCCCAGCATTTT. Its translation is CASSFSSQLSNQPQHF.